What follows describes a single T cell receptor (beta chain). The sample belongs to a study of blood T cell repertoires in COVID-19. This CDR3 is built from 12 residues. The V and J ends lost 1 base and 9 bases respectively, with 7 bases between them. Germline V gives CDR1 LGHDT, CDR2 YNNKEL (reference sequence). Assay used: immunoSEQ multiplex PCR; TCRdb lists only in-frame clones, some missing. The sample lists roughly 260,000 clones, about nine tenths occurring once. The sequencing sample was made of PBMCs or T cells enriched from blood (not recorded which). This TCR derives from a human donor in a cohort exposed to, infected with or recovered from COVID-19 (not recorded which). The donor label of this sample is uncertain. The rearrangement uses TRBV3-1 (or the pseudogene TRBV3-2) and TRBJ1-5, with D unresolved. The CDR3 coding sequence is TGTGCCAGCAGCCAAGGCCTAGGGCCCCAGCATTTT. As protein: CASSQGLGPQHF.